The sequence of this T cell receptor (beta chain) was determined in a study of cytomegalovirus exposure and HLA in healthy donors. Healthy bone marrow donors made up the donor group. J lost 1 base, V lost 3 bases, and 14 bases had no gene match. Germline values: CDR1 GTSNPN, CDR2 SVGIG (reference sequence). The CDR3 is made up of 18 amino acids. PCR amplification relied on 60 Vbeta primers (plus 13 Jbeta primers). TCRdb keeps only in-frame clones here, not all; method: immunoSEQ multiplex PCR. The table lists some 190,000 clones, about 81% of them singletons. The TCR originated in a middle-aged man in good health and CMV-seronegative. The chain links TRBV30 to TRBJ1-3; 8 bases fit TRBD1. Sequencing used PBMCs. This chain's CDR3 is CAWRGGQGPVLSGNTIYF. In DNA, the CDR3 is TGTGCCTGGAGGGGAGGACAGGGCCCGGTACTTTCTGGAAACACCATATATTTT.